This T cell receptor (beta chain) was recorded in a study of blood T cells in healthy people across ages. A J-beta primer mix and a sample-barcoded 5' primer were used in a second PCR of roughly 6 to 12 cycles. TCRdb reprocessed the 5' RACE reads via MiXCR and lists one record per CDR3 protein. The table lists hundreds of thousands of distinct CDR3 sequences, 52% of them singletons, with about 13% in the top ten. The CDR3 consists of 16 residues. The specimen was blood. The clonotype comes from a woman aged 80 or older in good health. The chain uses TRBV21-1 and TRBJ2-1; TRBD1 is taken as the D call from the table, unchecked against the DNA. TRBV21-1 is labeled a pseudogene. CDR3 protein: CASSPYCDRGHYEQFF. The CDR3 nucleotides are TGTGCCAGCAGCCCCTATTGCGACAGGGGGCATTATGAGCAGTTCTTC.